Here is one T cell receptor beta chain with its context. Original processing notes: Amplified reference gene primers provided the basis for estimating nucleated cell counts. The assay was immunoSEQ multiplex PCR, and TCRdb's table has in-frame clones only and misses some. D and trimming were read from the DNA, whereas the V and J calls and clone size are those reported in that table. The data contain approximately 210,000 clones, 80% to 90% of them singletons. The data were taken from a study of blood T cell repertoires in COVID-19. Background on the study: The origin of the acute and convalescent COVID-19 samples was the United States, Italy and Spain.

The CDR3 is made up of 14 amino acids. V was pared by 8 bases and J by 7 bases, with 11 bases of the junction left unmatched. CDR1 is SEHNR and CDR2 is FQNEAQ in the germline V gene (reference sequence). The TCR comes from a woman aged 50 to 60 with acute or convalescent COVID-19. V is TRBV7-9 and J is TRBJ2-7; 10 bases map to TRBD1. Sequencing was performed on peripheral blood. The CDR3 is CASRAGTGVGEQYF. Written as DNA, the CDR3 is TGTGCCAGCCGGGCCGGGACAGGGGTAGGAGAGCAGTACTTC.